This record covers a single TCR beta chain. The record originates from a study of blood T cell repertoires in COVID-19. Study overall: Samples came from the United States, Italy and Spain, spanning acute and convalescent COVID-19. T cells, B-cell-depleted T cells, or PBMCs provided the cDNA or gDNA that served as material.

As originally analysed: Estimation of nucleated cell counts relied on the amplification of reference gene primers. Method: immunoSEQ multiplex PCR; TCRdb's copy keeps in-frame clones and lacks some. V and J calls and clone size are given by that table; D and trimming were obtained from the DNA. The sample holds some 190,000 clones, around 82% seen once. Germline V lookup: CDR1 MGHRA, CDR2 YSYEKL. The CDR3 loop spans 14 amino acids. Trimming pared 3 bases from V and 4 bases from J, leaving 12 bases between. V gene TRBV4-1 combines with J gene TRBJ1-2, with D possibly matching TRBD1 (6 bases). This receptor was identified in a woman at least 80 years old with active or convalescent COVID-19. Source material: peripheral blood. CDR3 residues: CASSHLTGIYGYTF. CDR3 nucleotides: TGCGCCAGCAGCCATCTTACAGGGATCTATGGCTACACCTTC.